These T cell receptor beta chains were read from a single sample in a study of T cell changes during pregnancy in multiple sclerosis. Generated by immunoSEQ multiplex PCR, the TCRdb table keeps only in-frame clones and is missing some. The data contain fewer than 50,000 clones, more than 90% of them seen just once; the ten biggest clones take up 5% to 6.5%. Specimen: CD8+ T cells from peripheral blood mononuclear cells, collected in the third trimester of pregnancy. These TCRs come from a female donor with multiple sclerosis, enrolled in a pregnancy study. CDR3s include the opening cysteine and the closing phenylalanine or tryptophan. A D gene is named only where the DNA matches it firmly. The size of a clone is reported for some rows only, either as once, few or many, or as a class for expanded clones.

j_call | clone_size | v_call | d_call | cdr3_aa | cdr3_nt
TRBJ2-3 | - | TRBV27 | - | CASSYESVGDSQYF | TGTGCCAGCAGTTATGAGTCTGTCGGAGATTCGCAGTATTTT
TRBJ2-5 | - | TRBV4-3 | - | CASSPERTQETQYF | TGCGCCAGCAGTCCTGAACGAACACAAGAGACCCAGTACTTC
TRBJ1-1 | - | TRBV11-2 | TRBD1 | CASSSLRDRVLSEAFF | TGTGCCAGCAGCTCCCTCCGGGACAGGGTACTTTCTGAAGCTTTCTTT
TRBJ1-1 | - | TRBV28 | - | CASRGDSHTEAFF | TGTGCCAGCAGGGGTGACAGTCACACTGAAGCTTTCTTT
TRBJ2-7 | - | TRBV10-3 | TRBD2 | CAISLGGNSYEQYF | TGTGCCATCAGTCTGGGGGGGAACTCCTACGAGCAGTACTTC
TRBJ1-2 | - | TRBV25-1 | TRBD1 | CASSEGTGGAGYGYTF | TGTGCCAGCAGTGAGGGGACAGGGGGCGCGGGCTATGGCTACACCTTC
TRBJ2-1 | - | TRBV6-1 | TRBD2 | CASPSGKALNEQFF | TGTGCCAGCCCTAGCGGGAAGGCGCTCAATGAGCAGTTCTTC
TRBJ2-1 | - | TRBV27 | - | CASSRTGYEQFF | TGTGCCAGCAGCCGTACAGGGTATGAGCAGTTCTTC
TRBJ1-1 | - | TRBV4-2 | TRBD1 | CASRQDRGMNTEAFF | TGTGCCAGCAGACAGGACAGGGGCATGAACACTGAAGCTTTCTTT
TRBJ2-2 | - | TRBV6-4 | - | CASSSDGELFF | TGTGCCAGCAGTAGCGACGGGGAGCTGTTTTTT
TRBJ1-5 | - | TRBV5-1 | TRBD1 | CASRNAGTGAPGNQPQHF | TGCGCCAGCAGAAATGCCGGGACAGGGGCGCCGGGTAATCAGCCCCAGCATTTT
TRBJ1-3 | - | TRBV16 | - | CASSQSRENTIYF | TGTGCCAGCAGCCAATCGAGGGAAAACACCATATATTTT
TRBJ1-5 | - | TRBV27 | - | CASSPGGNGNQPQHF | TGTGCCAGCAGCCCCGGGGGGAATGGCAATCAGCCCCAGCATTTT
TRBJ1-1 | - | TRBV7-9 | TRBD1 | CASSPPGTGDTEAFF | TGTGCCAGCAGCCCGCCCGGGACAGGGGACACTGAAGCTTTCTTT
TRBJ2-2 | - | TRBV27 | TRBD2 | CASSDQGLAGEHGELFF | TGTGCCAGCAGTGATCAGGGACTAGCGGGAGAGCACGGGGAGCTGTTTTTT
TRBJ2-7 | - | TRBV28 | TRBD1 | CASSPQGRLYEQYF | TGTGCCAGCAGCCCACAGGGGCGACTCTACGAGCAGTACTTC
TRBJ2-2 | - | TRBV4-2 | TRBD2 | CASSGGGDTGELFF | TGTGCCAGCAGCGGGGGGGGAGATACCGGGGAGCTGTTTTTT
TRBJ1-3 | - | TRBV9 | TRBD1 | CASSVDPGGGNTIYF | TGTGCCAGCAGCGTAGATCCAGGGGGCGGAAACACCATATATTTT
TRBJ2-7 | - | TRBV7-9 | - | CASSVRDKAYEQYF | TGTGCCAGCAGCGTCCGGGACAAGGCCTACGAGCAGTACTTC
TRBJ2-7 | - | TRBV27 | - | CASSQSGLSSYEQYF | TGTGCCAGCAGTCAGTCCGGACTCAGCTCCTACGAGCAGTACTTC
TRBJ2-5 | - | TRBV15 | TRBD2 | CATSRDRRSGLETQYF | TGTGCCACCAGCAGAGATCGGCGTAGCGGGTTAGAGACCCAGTACTTC
TRBJ1-2 | - | TRBV5-5 | TRBD1 | CASSFRTGGVSNYGYTF | TGTGCCAGCAGCTTCAGGACAGGAGGGGTTTCTAACTATGGCTACACCTTC
TRBJ2-7 | - | TRBV19 | TRBD1 | CASSPGQGGYEQYF | TGTGCCAGTAGCCCGGGACAGGGGGGATACGAGCAGTACTTC
TRBJ2-1 | - | TRBV27 | TRBD2 | CASSSGTSGRAEQFF | TGTGCCAGCAGTTCGGGGACTAGCGGGAGGGCTGAGCAGTTCTTC
TRBJ2-3 | - | TRBV27 | - | CASSPSGQGTDTQYF | TGTGCCAGCAGTCCCTCCGGGCAGGGGACAGATACGCAGTATTTT
TRBJ1-2 | - | TRBV27 | - | CASSPRGGTDYGYTF | TGTGCCAGCAGTCCCCGCGGCGGGACGGACTATGGCTACACCTTC
TRBJ2-7 | - | TRBV4-2 | TRBD1 | CASSQVGTGDVYEQYF | TGTGCCAGCAGCCAAGTTGGGACAGGGGATGTCTACGAGCAGTACTTC
TRBJ2-1 | few | TRBV9 | - | CASSASGQDYNEQFF | TGTGCCAGCAGCGCCTCGGGACAAGACTACAATGAGCAGTTCTTC
TRBJ2-1 | - | TRBV4-3 | TRBD2 | CASSHFIAGGPYDEQFF | TGCGCCAGCAGCCATTTCATAGCGGGAGGGCCCTACGATGAGCAGTTCTTC
TRBJ2-3 | - | TRBV11-2 | TRBD2 | CASSLVAGRAGDTQYF | TGTGCCAGCAGCTTAGTAGCGGGGAGGGCCGGAGATACGCAGTATTTT
TRBJ2-7 | - | TRBV27 | - | CASSTSFPEGYEQYF | TGTGCCAGCAGTACTAGCTTCCCTGAAGGCTACGAGCAGTACTTC
TRBJ2-7 | - | TRBV11-3 | - | CASSPRGTYEQYF | TGTGCCAGCAGCCCTCGGGGTACCTACGAGCAGTACTTC
TRBJ1-1 | - | TRBV19 | TRBD1 | CASSIPNRGWNTEAFF | TGTGCCAGTAGTATCCCCAACAGGGGTTGGAACACTGAAGCTTTCTTT
TRBJ1-1 | - | TRBV27 | TRBD1 | CASRSGTGEKNEAFF | TGTGCCAGCAGGAGTGGGACAGGGGAAAAGAATGAAGCTTTCTTT
TRBJ2-1 | - | TRBV13 | - | CASSEPPGEQFF | TGTGCCAGCAGCGAGCCCCCGGGGGAGCAGTTCTTC
TRBJ1-2 | - | TRBV28 | TRBD1 | CASSPPRTGGLYGYTF | TGTGCCAGCAGTCCCCCCCGGACAGGGGGCTTATATGGCTACACCTTC
TRBJ2-3 | - | TRBV9 | TRBD2 | CASSPRGAVSAGGADTQYF | TGTGCCAGCAGCCCCCGCGGGGCAGTCTCAGCGGGAGGGGCAGATACGCAGTATTTT
TRBJ2-5 | - | TRBV7-9 | TRBD2 | CASSYPASGARYQETQYF | TGTGCCAGCAGCTACCCGGCTAGCGGGGCCCGGTACCAAGAGACCCAGTACTTC
TRBJ2-1 | - | TRBV27 | TRBD2 | CASSFPTSGRIEQFF | TGTGCCAGCAGTTTCCCGACTAGCGGGAGGATAGAGCAGTTCTTC
TRBJ1-5 | - | TRBV4-1 | TRBD1 | CASSRTGGYDQPQHF | TGCGCCAGCAGCCGGACAGGGGGCTATGATCAGCCCCAGCATTTT
TRBJ2-7 | - | TRBV7-9 | TRBD2 | CASSAPSGSEYEQYF | TGTGCCAGCAGCGCCCCTAGCGGGAGTGAATACGAGCAGTACTTC
TRBJ2-5 | - | TRBV10-3 | - | CAISEHSPETQYF | TGTGCCATCAGTGAGCACAGCCCAGAGACCCAGTACTTC
TRBJ2-7 | - | TRBV11-2 | - | CASSSWDTLNYEQYF | TGTGCCAGCAGCTCCTGGGACACCCTTAACTACGAGCAGTACTTC
TRBJ2-2 | - | TRBV7-6 | TRBD2 | CASSSQVLAEIPGELFF | TGTGCCAGCAGCTCCCAAGTACTAGCGGAAATTCCAGGGGAGCTGTTTTTT
TRBJ2-7 | - | TRBV15 | TRBD2 | CATSDSGVAYEQYF | TGTGCCACCAGCGACAGCGGGGTCGCCTACGAGCAGTACTTC
TRBJ1-2 | few | TRBV13 | TRBD1 | CASSSTGVYGYTF | TGTGCCAGCAGCTCGACAGGGGTCTATGGCTACACCTTC
TRBJ2-7 | - | TRBV4-2 | TRBD2 | CASSQLAGGPIYEQYF | TGTGCCAGCAGCCAGCTAGCGGGAGGGCCCATCTACGAGCAGTACTTC
TRBJ2-1 | - | TRBV9 | TRBD2 | CASSDPTGLAGQYNEQFF | TGTGCCAGCAGCGACCCCACGGGACTAGCGGGGCAGTACAATGAGCAGTTCTTC
TRBJ2-7 | - | TRBV12-5 | TRBD1 | CASGPGQGTYEQYF | TGTGCTAGTGGCCCGGGACAGGGCACCTACGAGCAGTACTTC
TRBJ2-3 | - | TRBV28 | TRBD2 | CASSFVGGDTQYF | TGTGCCAGCAGTTTCGTGGGGGGGGATACGCAGTATTTT
TRBJ2-7 | - | TRBV4-2 | - | CASSQGDTREQYF | TGTGCCAGCAGCCAGGGGGACACGAGGGAGCAGTACTTC
TRBJ2-3 | - | TRBV27 | TRBD2 | CASSSGTLGGDTQYF | TGTGCCAGCAGTAGCGGGACTCTGGGGGGAGATACGCAGTATTTT
TRBJ2-1 | - | TRBV6-5 | TRBD2 | CASSLGLAGGYNEQFF | TGTGCCAGCAGTTTGGGACTAGCGGGAGGGTACAATGAGCAGTTCTTC
TRBJ2-3 | - | TRBV10-3 | TRBD2 | CAISAWLGTSGSSTDTQYF | TGTGCCATCAGTGCGTGGCTCGGGACTAGCGGGAGTAGCACAGATACGCAGTATTTT
TRBJ2-1 | - | TRBV19 | TRBD2 | CASRLVLAGNNEQFF | TGTGCCAGTAGGTTAGTCCTAGCGGGAAACAATGAGCAGTTCTTC
TRBJ2-3 | - | TRBV27 | TRBD2 | CASSLGTSGSNTQYF | TGTGCCAGCAGTTTAGGGACTAGCGGGAGCAATACGCAGTATTTT
TRBJ2-7 | - | TRBV7-9 | - | CASSPGERSYEQYF | TGTGCCAGCAGCCCCGGGGAGCGGAGCTACGAGCAGTACTTC
TRBJ2-1 | - | TRBV5-6 | TRBD2 | CASSQPGLALGQFF | TGTGCCAGCAGCCAGCCGGGACTAGCTTTGGGGCAATTCTTC
TRBJ2-4 | - | TRBV19 | - | CASSIGVAGAENIQYF | TGTGCCAGTAGTATAGGGGTGGCAGGCGCTGAAAACATTCAGTACTTC
TRBJ2-3 | - | TRBV27 | TRBD1 | CASRTGMITDTQYF | TGTGCCAGCCGGACAGGGATGATCACAGATACGCAGTATTTT